The 17 T cell receptor beta chains below all came from one sample that was sequenced in a study of monozygotic twins with inflammatory bowel disease. From the 5' RACE reads, TCRdb lists one entry per CDR3 protein and no DNA. The specimen's table records 350,000 to 400,000 distinct CDR3 sequences. The specimen was blood. The source is a human donor with ulcerative colitis or Crohn's disease, or a healthy co-twin of an affected twin (not recorded which).

The chain employs TRBV12-3 or TRBV12-4 and TRBJ2-7; the TRBD2 assignment by TCRdb is unverifiable without DNA. This CDR3 is 15 amino acids long. CDR3 in amino acids: CASSLNHGPDQEQYF.

The chain carries TRBV3-1 and TRBJ2-1; TCRdb outputs TRBD2, but without DNA this stays unchecked. Germline lookup yields CDR1 LGHDT and CDR2 YNNKEL (reference sequence). The CDR3 consists of 15 residues. The CDR3 here is CASSQTSGVYNEQFF.

The chain couples TRBV20-1 to TRBJ1-1. Per germline, CDR1 DFQATT and CDR2 SNEGSKA (reference sequence). The CDR3 is 13 residues long. CDR3 amino acids: CSATQWEDTEAFF.

J is TRBJ2-1 and V is TRBV29-1; the D gene TCRdb calls, TRBD2, cannot be checked with no DNA. The CDR3 is made up of 14 amino acids. Germline CDR1 is SQVTM and CDR2 is ANQGSEA. Here the CDR3 reads CSVDGAGGYNEQFF.

The CDR3 is CSARSRAYNSPLHF. The chain uses TRBV20-1 and TRBJ1-6. The CDR3 contains 14 residues. Germline CDR1 is DFQATT and CDR2 is SNEGSKA (reference sequence).

J is TRBJ1-5 and V is TRBV13; TCRdb proposes TRBD1, but this gene call is untestable without DNA. CDR3 length equals 15 residues. Looked up from germline, CDR1 is PRHDT and CDR2 is FYEKMQ (reference sequence). This chain's CDR3 is CASSLSARGDQPQHF.

The chain is built from TRBV30 and TRBJ1-5; TCRdb reports TRBD1, a call that lacks DNA to check it against. Germline values: CDR1 GTSNPN, CDR2 SVGIG (reference sequence). The length of the CDR3 is 14 residues. The CDR3 spells CAWSLGTVNQPQHF.

The chain carries TRBV4-3 and TRBJ2-7; TCRdb's D call of TRBD1 is untestable without DNA. The germline gives CDR1 LGHNA, CDR2 YSLEER. CDR3 length: 13 residues. CDR3 region: CASSRRTGSEQYF.

The rearrangement uses TRBV4-2 and TRBJ1-5; without DNA, the TCRdb call of TRBD1 cannot be checked. CDR1 is LGHNA and CDR2 is YNFKEQ in the germline V gene. The CDR3 length is 17 residues. CDR3 region: CASSQDPGTIGNQPQHF.

The V and J genes are TRBV20-1 and TRBJ1-1; TCRdb calls TRBD1, which cannot be checked without DNA. The germline gives CDR1 DFQATT, CDR2 SNEGSKA (reference sequence). CDR3 length equals 14 residues. The CDR3 loop is CSARDWTRGTEAFF.

The chain employs TRBV6-5 and TRBJ1-2; the D call of TRBD1 rests on TCRdb alone, since no DNA is present to check it. Per the germline V gene, CDR1 is MNHEY and CDR2 is SVGAGI. The length of the CDR3 is 15 residues. The CDR3 protein is CASSYVSGQDYGYTF.

This chain uses TRBV6-1 with TRBJ1-3; the D gene TCRdb calls, TRBD1, cannot be checked with no DNA. This CDR3 is 16 amino acids long. Germline CDR1 reads MNHNS; CDR2 reads SASEGT. The CDR3 here is CASTRDRATSGNTIYF.

The chain has TRBV11-2 and TRBJ2-1; TCRdb's D gene call, TRBD1, goes unchecked for lack of DNA. This CDR3 has 18 amino acids. Germline-derived CDR1 and CDR2 are SGHAT and FQNNGV. The CDR3 loop reads CASSLPRYGTESYNEQFF.

The V call is TRBV11-1, the J call TRBJ2-1. This CDR3 region has 19 residues. CDR1 is SGHAT, CDR2 FQDESV, per germline (reference sequence). The CDR3 sequence is CASSLAGVTWGRSYNEQFF.

This chain links TRBV4-3 with TRBJ1-1. The germline gives CDR1 LGHNA, CDR2 YSLEER. CDR3 length: 16 amino acids. The CDR3 sequence: CASSPGTGREGGKAFF.

This chain links TRBV13 with TRBJ1-2. The CDR3 has 12 residues. CDR1 PRHDT and CDR2 FYEKMQ come from the germline V gene (reference sequence). The CDR3 spells CASTGPTMGYTF.

This rearrangement joins TRBV2 to TRBJ2-2; the D gene TCRdb calls, TRBD1, cannot be checked with no DNA. The CDR3 runs 15 residues. Germline CDR1 SNHLY, CDR2 FYNNEI. The CDR3 region is CASSASQGGTGELFF.